One sample yielded the 27 T cell receptor beta chains listed below, sequenced in a study of blood T cell repertoires in COVID-19. Some clones are missing from TCRdb's copy, which holds only in-frame ones; the method was immunoSEQ multiplex PCR. This sample has almost 400,000 clones; roughly 86% occur once, and the top ten carry less than 2%. The sequenced material came from PBMCs or T cells enriched from blood (not recorded which). Receptors originate from a woman aged 25 to 45 who had recovered from COVID-19.

This chain links TRBV11-3 with TRBJ2-7, with 10 bases matching TRBD2. Germline CDR1 and CDR2: SGHNT and YENEEA. V lost 3 bases, J lost 12 bases, and 8 bases stayed unmatched. The CDR3 spans 13 residues. Here the CDR3 reads CASSFRAGGPMYF. In DNA form, the CDR3 reads TGTGCCAGCAGCTTTAGAGCGGGAGGGCCTATGTACTTC.

The chain has TRBV28 and TRBJ2-7, with D possibly TRBD1 on 6 matching bases. The V gene lost 3 bases and the J gene lost 1 base, with 10 bases spanning the gap. Germline-derived CDR1 and CDR2 are MDHEN and SYDVKM. The CDR3 sequence is 14 residues long. CDR3 amino acids: CASSFQGKSYEQYF. As DNA, the CDR3 is TGTGCCAGCAGTTTCCAGGGGAAGTCCTACGAGCAGTACTTC.

Here the CDR3 DNA reads TGTGCCAGCAGCCTCTACAGATTCGGACTAGCGGGCCCCTCCTACAATGAGCAGTTCTTC. Amino acid sequence: CASSLYRFGLAGPSYNEQFF. The rearrangement links TRBV4-2 to TRBJ2-1; 11 bases are a match to TRBD2. The CDR3 contains 20 residues. With V trimmed by 4 bases and J by 0 bases, 14 bases remained unmatched. Germline V CDR1 and CDR2: LGHNA, YNFKEQ.

V gene TRBV21-1 combines with J gene TRBJ2-2; TRBD2, as called in the table, went unchecked against the DNA. TRBV21-1 is reported as a pseudogene. This CDR3 comprises 21 residues. The CDR3 is CASSGRHREGRNSANTGELFF. In DNA, the CDR3 is TGTGCCAGCAGCGGACGGCATAGAGAAGGGAGGAACTCAGCGAACACCGGGGAGCTGTTTTTT.

The count of this clone is one. The chain combines TRBV30 with TRBJ1-5; D is unresolved. The V and J ends lost 3 bases and 5 bases respectively, with 11 bases between them. Germline V gene data show CDR1 as GTSNPN and CDR2 as SVGIG (reference sequence). There are 13 residues in the CDR3. The CDR3 protein is CAWSLRRDQPQHF. CDR3 nucleotides: TGTGCCTGGAGCCTACGGCGGGATCAGCCCCAGCATTTT.

This clone was found once. V and J are TRBV7-3 and TRBJ2-2; the D gene is possibly TRBD2 (6 bases). CDR3 length equals 17 residues. Deletions cut 4 bases from V and 4 bases from J, with 19 bases between. Germline V gene lookup returns CDR1 SGHTA and CDR2 FQGTGA. DNA of the CDR3: TGTGCCAGCAGCTCACTCCCCTTGACTAGTGGCACCGGGGAGCTGTTTTTT. Protein sequence: CASSSLPLTSGTGELFF.

The chain links TRBV7-8 to TRBJ1-5; TRBD1 aligns across 11 bases. This CDR3 is 16 amino acids long. Germline loops: CDR1 SGHVS, CDR2 FQNEAQ. V dropped 5 bases and J dropped 6; count of bases not matched to a gene: 9. This CDR3 reads CASSPVRTGGFQPQHF. The CDR3 coding sequence is TGTGCCAGCAGCCCAGTTCGGACAGGGGGCTTTCAGCCCCAGCATTTT.

J is TRBJ1-1 and V is TRBV6-5; 8 positions match TRBD1. V shed 2 bases and J 0 bases; nucleotides not matched to a gene: 5. CDR3 length: 16 residues. CDR1 and CDR2 from the germline V gene are MNHEY and SVGAGI. CDR3 sequence: CASSYLWTGLNTEAFF. The CDR3 DNA follows: TGTGCCAGCAGTTACCTGTGGACAGGGCTGAACACTGAAGCTTTCTTT.

There are many counts of this clone. The V gene is TRBV21-1, the J gene TRBJ2-1; TRBD2 is the table's D call, not checked against the DNA. TRBV21-1 is an annotated pseudogene. This CDR3 comprises 16 residues. The CDR3 loop reads CASSKGLADSYNEQFF. The CDR3 coding sequence is TGTGCCAGCAGCAAAGGACTAGCGGACTCCTACAATGAGCAGTTCTTC.

This clone was counted a single time. The chain uses TRBV18 and TRBJ2-1; D perhaps matches TRBD2 (5 bases). Trimming removed 1 base from V and 5 bases from J, with 15 bases in between. The CDR3 loop spans 16 amino acids. Germline CDR1 is KGHSH and CDR2 is LQKENI. For the CDR3, the DNA is TGTGCCAGCTCACCACTCACCGGGAATCCAAACAATGAGCAGTTCTTC. This gives the protein CASSPLTGNPNNEQFF.

V gene TRBV9 combines with J gene TRBJ1-5, with TRBD1 matching 8 bases. From germline, CDR1 is SGDLS and CDR2 YYNGEE. The CDR3 covers 15 residues. The V and J ends lost 3 bases and 2 bases, in that order; junction bases with no gene match: 4. CDR3 sequence: CASSARGLGNQPQHF. CDR3 DNA sequence: TGTGCCAGCAGCGCCAGGGGGCTAGGCAATCAGCCCCAGCATTTT.

The chain has TRBV11-3 and TRBJ1-5; D uncertain. CDR3 length: 14 amino acids. V was shortened by 1 base and J by 2 bases, with 6 bases between the two germline ends. From germline, CDR1 is SGHNT and CDR2 YENEEA. The CDR3 DNA reads TGTGCCAGCAGCTTAGGGCTCGGCAATCAGCCCCAGCATTTT. This codes for CASSLGLGNQPQHF.

The rearrangement joins TRBV19 to TRBJ1-4; 9 positions match TRBD1. Germline values: CDR1 LNHDA, CDR2 SQIVND (reference sequence). This CDR3 has 12 amino acids. The V segment lost 7 bases and the J segment 10 bases; nucleotides outside the gene matches: 4. The CDR3 region is CASMDRGGKLFF. DNA for the CDR3: TGTGCCAGTATGGACAGGGGAGGAAAACTGTTTTTT.

The chain carries TRBV11-2 and TRBJ2-2; D is unclear. Between the trimmed V and J ends, which lost 4 bases and 4 bases, there was a span of 7 bases. From germline, CDR1 is SGHAT and CDR2 FQNNGV. This CDR3 contains 13 residues. The CDR3 sequence is CASSSPSTGELFF. CDR3 bases: TGTGCCAGCAGCTCCCCTTCCACCGGGGAGCTGTTTTTT.

The V gene is TRBV7-6, the J gene TRBJ2-7, with 9 bases lining up with TRBD1. Trimming at V came to 5 bases and at J to 7 bases, leaving 12 bases not matched to a gene. The germline gives CDR1 SGHVS, CDR2 FNYEAQ. The CDR3 is made up of 15 amino acids. The chain's CDR3 is CASSRPGQGMGEQYF. The CDR3 nucleotides are TGTGCCAGCAGCAGACCGGGACAGGGTATGGGAGAGCAGTACTTC.

The chain carries TRBV5-1 and TRBJ2-1; D call uncertain. The CDR3 contains 15 residues. V gave up 3 bases and J gave up 2 bases, with 12 bases separating them. Germline V lookup: CDR1 SGHRS, CDR2 YFSETQ. The CDR3 coding sequence is TGCGCCAGCAGCTCCGGGTCCCTAACCTACAATGAGCAGTTCTTC. This encodes CASSSGSLTYNEQFF.

A remark on this clone: Other nucleotide sequences in the sample specify the same CDR3. The chain uses TRBV5-1 and TRBJ1-5; unclear D gene. The CDR3 is 13 amino acids. In germline, CDR1 is SGHRS, CDR2 YFSETQ. V lost 0 bases and J 4 bases, leaving 5 bases between the germline ends. DNA of the CDR3: TGCGCCAGCAGCTTGGGGCCGAATCAGCCCCAGCATTTT. It is translated as CASSLGPNQPQHF.

In its sample, this clone was seen once. This chain uses TRBV6-5 with TRBJ2-7; the match to TRBD2 covers 7 bases. The length of the CDR3 is 16 residues. J lost 1 base, V lost 0 bases, and 6 bases had no gene match. Germline CDR1 is MNHEY and CDR2 is SVGAGI. Here the CDR3 reads CASSYSGGSLSYEQYF. The CDR3 DNA sequence: TGTGCCAGCAGTTACTCGGGCGGGAGTTTGTCCTACGAGCAGTACTTC.

The chain couples TRBV21-1 to TRBJ1-5; TRBD1 is taken as the D call from the table, unchecked against the DNA. TRBV21-1 is given as a pseudogene. The CDR3 is 15 amino acids. Here the CDR3 reads CASSKRRQADQPQHF. CDR3 DNA sequence: TGTGCCAGCAGCAAAAGGAGACAGGCTGATCAGCCCCAGCATTTT.

This clone was recorded a few times. J is TRBJ2-7 and V is TRBV28; tentative D call: TRBD2 (5 bases). The ends were cut back, 6 bases at V and 7 bases at J, with 22 bases in the middle. The CDR3 is made up of 15 amino acids. The germline V gene has CDR1 MDHEN and CDR2 SYDVKM. Written as DNA, the CDR3 is TGTGCCAGCAGAGCTGCCGGACTTGGCGGTAGGGAGCAGTACTTC. It yields the protein CASRAAGLGGREQYF.

The chain employs TRBV18 and TRBJ2-2; possible D gene TRBD1, 6 bases. The V gene lost 4 bases and the J gene lost 0 bases, with 18 bases spanning the gap. The CDR3 covers 18 residues. Per germline, CDR1 KGHSH and CDR2 LQKENI. Here the CDR3 reads CASSLFRGGVSNTGELFF. CDR3 nucleotide sequence: TGTGCCAGCTCACTTTTTAGAGGGGGAGTATCGAACACCGGGGAGCTGTTTTTT.

This clone was recorded once. CDR3 sequence: CASTYRYYNEQFF. The CDR3 region has the DNA TGTGCCAGCACCTACCGGTACTACAATGAGCAGTTCTTC. The gene calls are TRBV7-8 and TRBJ2-1; unclear D gene. V gave up 7 bases and J gave up 3 bases, with 10 bases separating them. The CDR3 extends over 13 amino acids. Germline CDR1 and CDR2: SGHVS and FQNEAQ. Full variable domain (remainder filled in from reference TRBV7-8 and TRBJ2-1): GAGVSQSPRYKVAKRGQDVALRCDPISGHVSLFWYQQALGQGPEFLTYFQNEAQLDKSGLPSDRFFAERPEGSVSTLKIQRTQQEDSAVYLCASTYRYYNEQFFGPGTRLTVL.

This clone has only one observation. CDR3 in DNA: TGTGCCAGCAGCCCGGGGGGACAGGGGCTTGGCTACACCTTC. It is translated as CASSPGGQGLGYTF. The chain employs TRBV7-3 and TRBJ1-2; 10 bases align to TRBD1. There are 14 residues in the CDR3. The V gene end was trimmed by 5 bases and the J gene end by 7 bases; junction bases not matched to a gene: 7. Germline loops: CDR1 SGHTA, CDR2 FQGTGA.

The chain joins TRBV6-4 to TRBJ2-1; TRBD2 agrees at 14 bases. V was pared by 6 bases and J by 6 bases, with 4 bases of the junction left unmatched. Germline V gene lookup returns CDR1 MRHNA and CDR2 SNTAGT. The CDR3 covers 15 residues. The CDR3 bases are TGTGCCAGCAGCTATGGGACTAGCGGGGGCAATGAGCAGTTCTTC. This gives the protein CASSYGTSGGNEQFF.

The gene calls are TRBV19 and TRBJ1-4; D not certain. This CDR3 is built from 15 residues. CDR1 is LNHDA and CDR2 is SQIVND in the germline V gene (reference sequence). The V end lost 1 base, the J end lost 3 bases, and 9 bases lay between the germline ends. The CDR3 coding sequence is TGTGCCAGTAGTATAGGGAGGAAAGCTAATGAAAAACTGTTTTTT. It yields the protein CASSIGRKANEKLFF.

This clone has only a few counts. The chain recombines TRBV5-1 with TRBJ2-7, with 7 positions matching TRBD2. Germline V gene lookup returns CDR1 SGHRS and CDR2 YFSETQ. The CDR3 consists of 16 residues. The J segment lost 8 bases and the V segment lost 0 bases, leaving 14 bases of the junction unmatched. The CDR3 loop reads CASSLGVSPSGGKQYF. The CDR3, as DNA: TGCGCCAGCAGCTTGGGGGTGAGTCCTAGCGGTGGTAAGCAGTACTTC.

This clone was seen once. The chain has TRBV25-1 and TRBJ2-3; 8 bases are a match to TRBD2. Germline values: CDR1 MGHDK, CDR2 SYGVNS. V lost 3 bases to trimming and J lost 1 base; unmatched junction nucleotides: 12. CDR3 length: 18 residues. Here the CDR3 DNA reads TGTGCCAGCAGTGAGTGGGCCGGGAGGGCTTCGGGCACAGATACGCAGTATTTT. Protein product: CASSEWAGRASGTDTQYF.